The TCR beta chain under discussion was sequenced for a study of T cell repertoires in cytomegalovirus infection. V shed 6 bases and J 3 bases; nucleotides not matched to a gene: 5. Germline CDR1 MNHEY, CDR2 SVGEGT. The CDR3 runs 13 residues. TCRdb re-analysed the reads in MiXCR, keeping a single row per CDR3 protein. This sample has about 700,000 distinct CDR3 sequences, with roughly 30% found just once. Turning to this clonotype: Its target is unknown.

This chain connects TRBV6-2 or TRBV6-3 to TRBJ2-7; 7 bases are shared with TRBD1. The receptor comes from a human donor in good health (CMV status not recorded). Some clones in this sample may be carry-over from other donors' samples. The sequencing here drew on cultured PBMCs, taken from culture after CMV antigen stimulation. The CDR3 sequence: CASRRDSYYEQYF. The CDR3 coding sequence is TGTGCCAGCAGGAGGGACAGCTACTACGAGCAGTACTTC.